These 7 T cell receptor beta chains came from one sample sequenced in a study of blood T cell repertoires in COVID-19. Here immunoSEQ multiplex PCR was the method, and the copy in TCRdb shows in-frame clones only, minus some. The profile shows under 150,000 clones, roughly 85% of them singletons. Source material: PBMCs or T cells enriched from blood (not recorded which). Source of these receptors: a woman aged 45-65 years who had recovered from COVID-19.

This clone appeared a few times. This chain uses TRBV7-3 with TRBJ2-3, with D possibly matching TRBD2 (8 bases). Germline-derived CDR1 and CDR2 are SGHTA and FQGTGA. V was cut by 5 bases and J by 6 bases, with 21 bases left in between. This CDR3 region has 16 residues. CDR3 DNA: TGTGCCAGCAGCCAACCAGGACTAGCAGGGGGGGATACGCAGTATTTT. This sequence encodes CASSQPGLAGGDTQYF.

V and J are TRBV19 and TRBJ1-6; a possible D gene is TRBD1 (5 bases). The CDR3 length is 12 residues. CDR1 LNHDA and CDR2 SQIVND come from the germline V gene (reference sequence). V lost 5 bases, J lost 6 bases, and 5 bases lay in between. CDR3 region: CASSQGNSPLHF. CDR3 nucleotide sequence: TGTGCCAGTAGTCAGGGTAATTCACCCCTCCACTTT.

The chain is built from TRBV28 and TRBJ2-1, with 7 bases aligning to TRBD2. Per the germline V gene, CDR1 is MDHEN and CDR2 is SYDVKM. J was trimmed by 6 bases and V by 4 bases; bases with no gene match: 12. The CDR3 sequence is 16 residues long. CDR3 residues: CASSSPGGLTSNEQFF. CDR3 nucleotides: TGTGCCAGCAGTTCTCCCGGGGGGTTAACGAGCAATGAGCAGTTCTTC.

This clone was recorded a few times. The chain combines TRBV7-9 with TRBJ1-5; tentatively, D is TRBD1 (5 bases). This CDR3 region has 16 residues. Trimming stripped 1 base from V and 7 bases from J, with 17 bases between. CDR1 is SEHNR, CDR2 FQNEAQ, per germline (reference sequence). CDR3 amino acids: CASSLEVGRRGQPQHF. CDR3 nucleotide sequence: TGTGCCAGCAGCTTAGAGGTGGGACGCCGGGGGCAGCCCCAGCATTTT.

This sequence joins TRBV18 and TRBJ1-5, with D possibly matching TRBD1 (6 bases). The length of the CDR3 is 15 residues. The V end was cut by 6 bases, the J end by 0 bases, with 12 bases between. Germline V gives CDR1 KGHSH, CDR2 LQKENI. The CDR3 nucleotides read TGTGCCAGCTCGGTCGGACAGAATAGCAATCAGCCCCAGCATTTT. It yields the protein CASSVGQNSNQPQHF.

Notes on this clone: The CDR3 carries no conserved terminal phenylalanine or tryptophan, so it likely arises from a read error. The DNA is left out, because the CDR3 cannot be placed on it with certainty; the CDR3 is given as TCRdb lists it. V is TRBV19 and J is TRBJ1-2; the table's D call, TRBD1, has no DNA check behind it. The CDR3 sequence runs 13 residues, both termini included. Germline CDR1 LNHDA, CDR2 SQIVND (reference sequence). This chain's CDR3 is CASSGDRGREYNV.

This sequence joins TRBV5-6 and TRBJ2-1, with D perhaps matching TRBD2 (5 bases). This CDR3 is built from 12 residues. Germline V gene lookup returns CDR1 SGHDT and CDR2 YYEEEE. The ends were cut back, 0 bases at V and 8 bases at J, with 6 bases in the middle. CDR3 coding DNA: TGTGCCAGCAGCTTGGTCGGGGATGAGCAGTTCTTC. This encodes CASSLVGDEQFF. Supplemented by reference TRBV5-6 and TRBJ2-1, the full variable domain reads DAGVTQSPTHLIKTRGQQVTLRCSPKSGHDTVSWYQQALGQGPQFIFQYYEEEERQRGNFPDRFSGHQFPNYSSELNVNALLLGDSALYLCASSLVGDEQFFGPGTRLTVL.